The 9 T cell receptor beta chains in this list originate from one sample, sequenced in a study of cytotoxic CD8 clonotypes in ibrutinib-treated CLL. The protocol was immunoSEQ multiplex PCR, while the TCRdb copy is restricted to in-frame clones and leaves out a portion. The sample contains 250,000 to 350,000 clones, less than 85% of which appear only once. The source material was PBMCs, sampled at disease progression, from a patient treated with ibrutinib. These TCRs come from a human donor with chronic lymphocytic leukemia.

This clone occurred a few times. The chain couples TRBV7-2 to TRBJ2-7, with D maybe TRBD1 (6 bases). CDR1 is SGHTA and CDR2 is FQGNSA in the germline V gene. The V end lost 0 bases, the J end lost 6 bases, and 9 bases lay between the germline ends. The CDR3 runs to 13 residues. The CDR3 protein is CASSLALGGEQYF. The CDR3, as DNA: TGTGCCAGCAGCTTAGCCCTAGGGGGCGAGCAGTACTTC.

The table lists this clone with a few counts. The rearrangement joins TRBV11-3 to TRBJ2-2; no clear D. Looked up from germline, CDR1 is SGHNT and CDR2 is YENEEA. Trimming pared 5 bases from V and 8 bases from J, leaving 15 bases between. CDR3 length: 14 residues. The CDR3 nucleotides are TGTGCCAGCAGCCCTCAAGGGATTACGGGGGAGCTGTTTTTT. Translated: CASSPQGITGELFF.

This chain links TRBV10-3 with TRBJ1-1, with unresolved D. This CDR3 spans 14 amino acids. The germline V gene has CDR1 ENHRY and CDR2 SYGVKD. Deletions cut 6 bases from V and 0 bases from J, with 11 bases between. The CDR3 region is CAIRGHSMNTEAFF. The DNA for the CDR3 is TGTGCCATCAGAGGGCACAGCATGAACACTGAAGCTTTCTTT.

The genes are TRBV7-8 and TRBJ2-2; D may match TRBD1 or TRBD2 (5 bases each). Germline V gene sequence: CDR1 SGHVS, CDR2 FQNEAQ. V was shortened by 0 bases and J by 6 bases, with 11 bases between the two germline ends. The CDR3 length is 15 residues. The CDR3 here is CASSLAGVVAGELFF. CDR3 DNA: TGTGCCAGCAGCTTAGCGGGGGTGGTCGCCGGGGAGCTGTTTTTT.

The CDR3 loop is CASSQGRGMVYEQYF. The CDR3 coding sequence is TGTGCCAGCAGCCAAGGACGGGGAATGGTCTACGAGCAGTACTTC. The V gene is TRBV14, the J gene TRBJ2-7; D perhaps matches TRBD2 (5 bases). Germline V CDR1 and CDR2: SGHDN, FVKESK. The CDR3 contains 15 residues. V was shortened by 1 base and J by 3 bases, with 13 bases between the two germline ends.

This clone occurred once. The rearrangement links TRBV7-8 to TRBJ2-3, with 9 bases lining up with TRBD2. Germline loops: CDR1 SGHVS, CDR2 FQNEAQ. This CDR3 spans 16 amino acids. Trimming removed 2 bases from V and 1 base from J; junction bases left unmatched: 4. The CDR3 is CASSLRREGGTDTQYF. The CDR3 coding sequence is TGTGCCAGCAGCTTACGGCGGGAGGGGGGCACAGATACGCAGTATTTT.

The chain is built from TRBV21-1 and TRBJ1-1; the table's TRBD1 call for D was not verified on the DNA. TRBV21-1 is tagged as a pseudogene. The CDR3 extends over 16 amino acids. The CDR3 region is CASETGQIEGNTEAFF. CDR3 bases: TGTGCCAGCGAGACAGGACAGATTGAGGGGAACACTGAAGCTTTCTTT.

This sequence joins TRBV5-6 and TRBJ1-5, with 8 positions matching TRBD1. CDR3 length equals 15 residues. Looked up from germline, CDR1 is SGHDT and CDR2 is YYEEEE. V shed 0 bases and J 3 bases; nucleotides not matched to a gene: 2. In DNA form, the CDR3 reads TGTGCCAGCAGCTTGGGGACAGGGTACAATCAGCCCCAGCATTTT. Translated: CASSLGTGYNQPQHF. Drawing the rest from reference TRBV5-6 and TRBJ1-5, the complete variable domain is DAGVTQSPTHLIKTRGQQVTLRCSPKSGHDTVSWYQQALGQGPQFIFQYYEEEERQRGNFPDRFSGHQFPNYSSELNVNALLLGDSALYLCASSLGTGYNQPQHFGDGTRLSIL.

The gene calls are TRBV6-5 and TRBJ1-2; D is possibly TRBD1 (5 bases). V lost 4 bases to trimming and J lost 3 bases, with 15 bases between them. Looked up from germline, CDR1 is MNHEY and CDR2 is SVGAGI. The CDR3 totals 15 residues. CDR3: CASSSSVGGDYGYTF. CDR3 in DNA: TGTGCCAGCAGTTCGTCGGTGGGGGGGGACTATGGCTACACCTTC.